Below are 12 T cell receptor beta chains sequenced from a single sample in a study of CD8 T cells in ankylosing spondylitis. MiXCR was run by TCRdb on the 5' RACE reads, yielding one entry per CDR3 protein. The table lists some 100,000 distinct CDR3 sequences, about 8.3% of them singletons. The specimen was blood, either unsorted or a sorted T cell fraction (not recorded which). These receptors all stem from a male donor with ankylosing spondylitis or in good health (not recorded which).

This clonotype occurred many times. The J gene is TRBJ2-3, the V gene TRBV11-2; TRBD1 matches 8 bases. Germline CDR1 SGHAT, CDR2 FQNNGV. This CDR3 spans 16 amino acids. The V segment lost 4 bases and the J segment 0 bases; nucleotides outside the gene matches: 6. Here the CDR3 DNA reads TGTGCCAGCAGCTCGGACAGGGCCTTTAGCACAGATACGCAGTATTTT. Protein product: CASSSDRAFSTDTQYF.

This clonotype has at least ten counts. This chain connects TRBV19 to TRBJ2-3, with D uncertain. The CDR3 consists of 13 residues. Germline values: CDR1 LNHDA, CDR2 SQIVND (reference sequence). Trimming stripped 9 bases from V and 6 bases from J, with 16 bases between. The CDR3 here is CARSEGDPDTQYF. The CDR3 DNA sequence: TGTGCCAGGTCCGAAGGTGACCCGGATACGCAGTATTTT.

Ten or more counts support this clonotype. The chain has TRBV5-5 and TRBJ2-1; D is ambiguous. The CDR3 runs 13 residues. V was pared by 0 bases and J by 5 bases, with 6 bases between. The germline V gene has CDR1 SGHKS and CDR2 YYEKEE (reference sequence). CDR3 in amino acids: CASSLEMNNEQFF. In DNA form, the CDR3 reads TGTGCCAGCAGCTTGGAGATGAACAATGAGCAGTTCTTC.

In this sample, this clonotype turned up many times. The CDR3 sequence is CSGWRTGGGETQYF. The CDR3 coding sequence is TGCAGCGGTTGGAGGACAGGGGGCGGGGAGACCCAGTACTTC. The chain links TRBV29-1 to TRBJ2-5; 11 nucleotides agree with TRBD1. The germline CDR1 and CDR2 sequences are SQVTM and ANQGSEA. The CDR3 has 14 residues. Losses at the gene ends were 7 bases for V and 5 bases for J; bases not matched to a gene: 9.

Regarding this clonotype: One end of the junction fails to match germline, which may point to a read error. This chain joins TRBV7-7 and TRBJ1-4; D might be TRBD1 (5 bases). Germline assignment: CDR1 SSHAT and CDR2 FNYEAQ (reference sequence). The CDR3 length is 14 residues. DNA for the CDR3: TGTGCTAGCAGCCCAGGGTTATCTAATGAAAAACTGTTTTTT. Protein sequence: CASSPGLSNEKLFF.

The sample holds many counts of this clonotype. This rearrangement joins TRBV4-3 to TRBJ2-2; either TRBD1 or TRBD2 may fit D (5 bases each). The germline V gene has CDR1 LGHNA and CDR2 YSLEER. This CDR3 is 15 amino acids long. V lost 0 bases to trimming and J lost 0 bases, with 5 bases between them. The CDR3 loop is CASSQEGANTGELFF. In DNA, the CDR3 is TGCGCCAGCAGCCAAGAGGGGGCGAACACCGGGGAGCTGTTTTTT.

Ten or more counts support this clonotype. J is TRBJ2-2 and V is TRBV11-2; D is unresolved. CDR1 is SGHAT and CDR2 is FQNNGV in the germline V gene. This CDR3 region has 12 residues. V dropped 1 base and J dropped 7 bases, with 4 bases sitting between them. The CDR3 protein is CASSLVFGELFF. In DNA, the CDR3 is TGTGCCAGCAGCTTAGTTTTCGGGGAGCTGTTTTTT.

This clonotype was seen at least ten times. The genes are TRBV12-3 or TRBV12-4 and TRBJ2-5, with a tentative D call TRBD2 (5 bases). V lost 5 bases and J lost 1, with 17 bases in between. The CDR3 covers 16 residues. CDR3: CASSKLLGRSQETQYF. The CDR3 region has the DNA TGTGCCAGCAGTAAATTGCTGGGGAGAAGCCAAGAGACCCAGTACTTC.

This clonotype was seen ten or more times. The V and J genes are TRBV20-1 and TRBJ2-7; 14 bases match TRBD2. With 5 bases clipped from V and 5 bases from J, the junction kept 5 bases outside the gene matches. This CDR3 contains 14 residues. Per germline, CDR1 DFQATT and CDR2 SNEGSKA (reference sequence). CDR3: CSAPGLAGGHEQYF. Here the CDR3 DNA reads TGCAGTGCTCCAGGACTAGCGGGAGGTCACGAGCAGTACTTC.

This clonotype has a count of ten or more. The DNA of the CDR3 is TGCAGTGCTATTGATCTGGCGGGATGGAGCGGGGAGCTGTTTTTT. Translation gives CSAIDLAGWSGELFF. The chain joins TRBV20-1 to TRBJ2-2; the D gene is possibly TRBD2 (6 bases). The CDR3 covers 15 residues. V was pared by 4 bases and J by 7 bases, with 19 bases between. Germline CDR1 reads DFQATT; CDR2 reads SNEGSKA (reference sequence).

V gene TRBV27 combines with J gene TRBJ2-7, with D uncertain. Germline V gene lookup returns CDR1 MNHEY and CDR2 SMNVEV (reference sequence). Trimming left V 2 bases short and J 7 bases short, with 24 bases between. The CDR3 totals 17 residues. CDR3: CASSLDSRTRARWEQYF. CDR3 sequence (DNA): TGTGCCAGCAGTTTAGATAGCCGCACACGGGCCAGATGGGAGCAGTACTTC.

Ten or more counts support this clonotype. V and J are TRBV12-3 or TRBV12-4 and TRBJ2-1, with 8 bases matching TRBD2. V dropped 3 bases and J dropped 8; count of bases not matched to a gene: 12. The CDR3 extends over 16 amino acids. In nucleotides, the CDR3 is TGTGCCAGCAGTTTCACGGGAGGGCCAAGTTGGGATGAGCAGTTCTTC. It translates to CASSFTGGPSWDEQFF.